This T cell receptor (beta chain) was observed in a study of early T cells in non-severe SARS-CoV-2 infection. Across the whole study: Whole-blood bulk RNA, unsorted, was sequenced, and chains were unpaired.

The study, taken as a whole, reports: Database matching using VDJdb favored anti-spike CD8 responses, with private and CD4 specificities left missing.

Researchers attached unique molecular identifiers to individual cDNA molecules. TCRdb ran MiXCR on the 5' RACE reads and lists one entry per CDR3 protein. The sample lists roughly 61,000 distinct CDR3 sequences; approximately 9.3% were seen once. This clonotype was found many times. What it binds is not known. Trimming removed 5 bases from V and 8 bases from J; junction bases left unmatched: 14. CDR3 length: 16 amino acids. Germline V gene sequence: CDR1 MNHEY, CDR2 SVGAGI. This receptor was taken from an adult who was a healthcare worker with PCR-confirmed SARS-CoV-2 infection or an uninfected control (not recorded which). Material: whole blood. The rearrangement uses TRBV6-5 and TRBJ2-1; 8 bases line up with TRBD2. The CDR3 nucleotides are TGTGCCAGCAGTACACGACCCCCCGGGAGGGATGATGAGCAGTTCTTC. Its translation is CASSTRPPGRDDEQFF.